Listed here is a single T cell receptor beta chain. It lacks a known antigen. The record has no base qualities; no much larger clone is one base away. The source of the sample is a study of blood T cell repertoires in COVID-19 (dated by TCRdb to about 2020). About the full investigation: Samples from collaborators originated in the United States, Italy and Spain and spanned both the acute and convalescent phases of COVID-19. The prospective study material was composed of cDNA or gDNA derived from T cells, B-cell-depleted T cells, or PBMCs. The dataset comprised deeply sampled blood TCRbeta repertoires from subjects exposed to, actively infected with, or recovered from COVID-19. The repertoires were made available in a free public database intended to serve as a resource for research on the immune response to SARS-CoV-2. The samples were drawn from the first 160 participants of the ongoing ImmuneRACE study and from 950 to 1,500 subjects provided by 6 global collaborators. Nearly every sample came with metadata listing a de-identified subject ID, COVID-19 status, age in years and sex. HLA class I and class II types, where available, came from metadata supplied by the sample provider rather than from assay-based typing.

What the study reported, not specific to this receptor: The quantity of clinical and demographic metadata differed by source and by participant and was supplied without curation.

The germline V gene supplies CDR1 SGDLS and CDR2 YYNGEE. After removal of 1 base from V and 3 bases from J, the junction retains 3 bases not matched to a gene. The CDR3 numbers 15 residues from cysteine through phenylalanine. Here the CDR3 DNA is all that survives: 45 bases in frame from base 1. TCRbeta CDR3 regions were amplified from genomic DNA using the immunoSEQ Assay, a bias-controlled multiplex PCR. Regarding the original processing steps: Within the assay, amplification of reference gene primers was used to estimate how many nucleated cells each sample contained. Sequence reads were collapsed and filtered to measure the absolute abundance of every unique TCRbeta CDR3 rearrangement. For each sample, productive Simpson clonality was calculated by taking the square root of Simpson's diversity index across productive rearrangements. In TCRdb, the immuneACCESS table is reduced to in-frame sequences with V and J assigned. These tables do not hold every clone; where another copy was compared, an unresolved V gene accounts for under half, and the others remain unexplained. V and J calls and clone size are given by that table; D and trimming were obtained from the DNA. The sample records about 70,000 clones, about four fifths of which are singletons. The top ten constitute roughly 20% of the sample.

Samples from volunteer blood donors who had recovered from COVID-19 were contributed by a second Seattle source. The collaborating institutions used their own protocols to collect whole blood in K2EDTA tubes. For TCRbeta analysis, collaborators shipped samples as frozen whole blood, isolated PBMCs, or DNA extracted from either of those sample types. The chain is made from TRBV9 and TRBJ2-3, with TRBD2 matching 9 junction bases. This sequence originates from a man aged 65-85 years who had recovered from COVID-19. Material for sequencing was peripheral blood. The DNA sequence is as follows: TGTGCCAGCAGCGTAATTAGCGGGAGAACAGATACGCAGTATTTT. Its amino acids are CASSVISGRTDTQYF.